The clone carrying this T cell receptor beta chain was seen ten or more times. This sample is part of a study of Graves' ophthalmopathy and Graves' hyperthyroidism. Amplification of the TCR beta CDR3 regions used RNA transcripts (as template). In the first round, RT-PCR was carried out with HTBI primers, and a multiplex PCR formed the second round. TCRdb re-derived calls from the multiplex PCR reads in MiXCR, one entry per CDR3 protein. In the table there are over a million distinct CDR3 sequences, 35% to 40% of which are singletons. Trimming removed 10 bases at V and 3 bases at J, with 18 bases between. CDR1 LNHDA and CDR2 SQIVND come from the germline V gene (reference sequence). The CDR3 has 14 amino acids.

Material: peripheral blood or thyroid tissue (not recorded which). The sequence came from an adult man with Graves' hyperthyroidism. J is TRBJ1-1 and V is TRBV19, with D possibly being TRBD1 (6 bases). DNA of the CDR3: TGTGCCATAAGAAAGGGTCCAGGGGACACTGAAGCTTTCTTT. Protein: CAIRKGPGDTEAFF.